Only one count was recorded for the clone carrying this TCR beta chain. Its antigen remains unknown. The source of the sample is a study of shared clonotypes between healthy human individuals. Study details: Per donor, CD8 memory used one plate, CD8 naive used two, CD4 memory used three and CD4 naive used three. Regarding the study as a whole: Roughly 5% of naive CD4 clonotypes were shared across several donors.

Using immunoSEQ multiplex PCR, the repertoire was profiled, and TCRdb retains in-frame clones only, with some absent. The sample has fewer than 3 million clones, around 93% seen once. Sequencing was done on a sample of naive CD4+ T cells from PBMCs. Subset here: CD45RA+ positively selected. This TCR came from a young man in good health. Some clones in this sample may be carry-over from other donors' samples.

This chain's CDR3 is CASSLYPTEAYGYTF. CDR3 sequence (DNA): TGTGCCAGCAGTTTATACCCGACAGAAGCCTATGGCTACACCTTC. The chain carries TRBV28 and TRBJ1-2; tentatively, D is TRBD1 (5 bases). Germline CDR1 MDHEN, CDR2 SYDVKM. The CDR3 length is 15 residues. The V and J ends lost 1 base and 4 bases respectively, with 13 bases between them.